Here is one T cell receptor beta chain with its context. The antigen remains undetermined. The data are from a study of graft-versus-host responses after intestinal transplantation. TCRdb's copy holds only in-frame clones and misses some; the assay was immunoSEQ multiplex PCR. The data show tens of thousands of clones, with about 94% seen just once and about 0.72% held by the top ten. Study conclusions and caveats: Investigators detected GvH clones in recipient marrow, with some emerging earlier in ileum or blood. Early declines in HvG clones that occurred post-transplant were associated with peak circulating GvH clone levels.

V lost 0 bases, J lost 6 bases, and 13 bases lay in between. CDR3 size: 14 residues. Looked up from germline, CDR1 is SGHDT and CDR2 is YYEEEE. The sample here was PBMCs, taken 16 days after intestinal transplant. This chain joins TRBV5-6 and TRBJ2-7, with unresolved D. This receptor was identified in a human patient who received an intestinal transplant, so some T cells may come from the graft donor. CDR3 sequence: CASSLGRSTGEQYF. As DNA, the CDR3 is TGTGCCAGCAGCTTGGGCAGGTCGACCGGCGAGCAGTACTTC.